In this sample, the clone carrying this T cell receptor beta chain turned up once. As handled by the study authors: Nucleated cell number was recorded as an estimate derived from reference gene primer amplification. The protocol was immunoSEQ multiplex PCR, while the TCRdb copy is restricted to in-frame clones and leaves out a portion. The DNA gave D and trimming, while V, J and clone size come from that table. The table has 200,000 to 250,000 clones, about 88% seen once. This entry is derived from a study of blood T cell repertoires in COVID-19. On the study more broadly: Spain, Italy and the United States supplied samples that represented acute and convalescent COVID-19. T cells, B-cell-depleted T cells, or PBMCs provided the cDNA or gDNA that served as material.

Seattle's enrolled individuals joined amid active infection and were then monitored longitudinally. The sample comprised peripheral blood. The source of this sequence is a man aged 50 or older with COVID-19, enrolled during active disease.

The CDR3 DNA sequence: TGTGCCACCAGTGATTTGCAGGGGAAGGGATCAGATACGCAGTATTTT. Protein sequence: CATSDLQGKGSDTQYF. This chain connects TRBV24-1 to TRBJ2-3, with D possibly TRBD1 on 6 matching bases. V lost 0 bases and J 4 bases, leaving 13 bases between the germline ends. The germline CDR1 and CDR2 sequences are KGHDR and SFDVKD. The CDR3 loop spans 16 amino acids.